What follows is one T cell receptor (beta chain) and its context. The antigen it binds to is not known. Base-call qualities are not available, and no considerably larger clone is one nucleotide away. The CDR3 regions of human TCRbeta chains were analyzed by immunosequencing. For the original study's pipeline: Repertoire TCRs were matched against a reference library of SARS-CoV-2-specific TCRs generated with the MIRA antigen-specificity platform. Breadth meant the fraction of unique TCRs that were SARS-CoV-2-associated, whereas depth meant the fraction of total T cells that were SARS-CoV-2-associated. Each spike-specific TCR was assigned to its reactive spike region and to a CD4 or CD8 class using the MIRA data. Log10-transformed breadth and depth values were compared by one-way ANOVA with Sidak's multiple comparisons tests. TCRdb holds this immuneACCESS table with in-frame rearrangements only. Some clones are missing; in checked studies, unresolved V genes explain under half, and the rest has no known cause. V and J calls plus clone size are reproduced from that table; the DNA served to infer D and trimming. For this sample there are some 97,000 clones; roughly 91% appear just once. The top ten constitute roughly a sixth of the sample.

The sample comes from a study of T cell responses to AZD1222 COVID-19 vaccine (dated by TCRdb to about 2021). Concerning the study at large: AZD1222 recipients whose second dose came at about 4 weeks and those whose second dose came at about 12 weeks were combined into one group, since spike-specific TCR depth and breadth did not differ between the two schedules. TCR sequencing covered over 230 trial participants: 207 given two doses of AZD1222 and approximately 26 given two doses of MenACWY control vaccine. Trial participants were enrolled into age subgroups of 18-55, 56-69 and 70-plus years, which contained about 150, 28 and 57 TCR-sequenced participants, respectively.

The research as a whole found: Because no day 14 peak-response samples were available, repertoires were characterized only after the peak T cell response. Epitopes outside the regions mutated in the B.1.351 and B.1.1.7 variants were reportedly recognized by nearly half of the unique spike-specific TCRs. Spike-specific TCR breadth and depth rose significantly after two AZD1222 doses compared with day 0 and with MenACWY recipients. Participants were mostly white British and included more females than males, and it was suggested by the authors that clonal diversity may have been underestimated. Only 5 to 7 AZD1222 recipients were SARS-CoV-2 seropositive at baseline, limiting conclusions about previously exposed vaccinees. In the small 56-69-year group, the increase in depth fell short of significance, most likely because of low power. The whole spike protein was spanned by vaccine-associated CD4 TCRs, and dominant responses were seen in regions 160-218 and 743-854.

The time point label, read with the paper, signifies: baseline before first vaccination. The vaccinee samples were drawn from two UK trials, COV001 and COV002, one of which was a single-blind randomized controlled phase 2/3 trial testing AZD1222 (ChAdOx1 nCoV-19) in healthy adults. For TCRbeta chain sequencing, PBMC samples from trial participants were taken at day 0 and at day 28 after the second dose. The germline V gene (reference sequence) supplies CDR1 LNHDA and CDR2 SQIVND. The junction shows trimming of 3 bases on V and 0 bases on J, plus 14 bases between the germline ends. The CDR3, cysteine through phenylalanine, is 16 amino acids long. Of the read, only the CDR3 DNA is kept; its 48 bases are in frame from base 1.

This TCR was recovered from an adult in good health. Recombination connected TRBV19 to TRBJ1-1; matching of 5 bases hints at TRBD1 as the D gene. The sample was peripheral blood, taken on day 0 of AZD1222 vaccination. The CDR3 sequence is CASSIRRGAMNTEAFF. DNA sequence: TGTGCCAGTAGTATCAGGAGAGGGGCGATGAACACTGAAGCTTTCTTT.